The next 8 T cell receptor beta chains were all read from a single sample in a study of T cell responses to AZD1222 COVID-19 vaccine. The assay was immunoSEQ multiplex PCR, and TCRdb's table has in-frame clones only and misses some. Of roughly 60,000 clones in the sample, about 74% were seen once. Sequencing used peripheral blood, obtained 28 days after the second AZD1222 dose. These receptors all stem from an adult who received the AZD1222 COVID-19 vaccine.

This chain's CDR3 is CASSYSGTLSIGELFF. Written as DNA, the CDR3 is TGTGCCAGCAGTTACTCCGGGACCCTCAGCATCGGGGAGCTGTTTTTT. The chain links TRBV6-5 to TRBJ2-2; D tentatively fits TRBD1 or TRBD2 (5 bases each). CDR1 is MNHEY and CDR2 is SVGAGI in the germline V gene. This CDR3 is 16 amino acids long. Deletions cut 0 bases from V and 7 bases from J, with 15 bases between.

Here the CDR3 DNA reads TGTGCCAGCAGCCCTCAGGGCATATTCTCCTACAATGAGCAGTTCTTC. Translated, it gives CASSPQGIFSYNEQFF. The V call is TRBV27, the J call TRBJ2-1, with D tentatively TRBD1 (5 bases). Germline CDR1 and CDR2: MNHEY and SMNVEV (reference sequence). Trimming removed 6 bases from V and 0 bases from J, with 15 bases in between. This CDR3 has 16 residues.

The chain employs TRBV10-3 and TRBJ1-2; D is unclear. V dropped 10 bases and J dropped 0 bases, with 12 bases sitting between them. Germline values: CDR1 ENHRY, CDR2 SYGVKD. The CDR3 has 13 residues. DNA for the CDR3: TGTGCCACCGGTAGTCCTTCTAACTATGGCTACACCTTC. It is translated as CATGSPSNYGYTF.

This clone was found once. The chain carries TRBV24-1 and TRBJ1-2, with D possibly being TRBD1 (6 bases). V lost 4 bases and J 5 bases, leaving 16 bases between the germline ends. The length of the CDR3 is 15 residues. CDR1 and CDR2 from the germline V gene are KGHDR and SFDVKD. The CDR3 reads CATSDASGTRYGYTF. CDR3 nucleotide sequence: TGTGCCACCAGTGACGCCTCCGGGACACGATATGGCTACACCTTC.

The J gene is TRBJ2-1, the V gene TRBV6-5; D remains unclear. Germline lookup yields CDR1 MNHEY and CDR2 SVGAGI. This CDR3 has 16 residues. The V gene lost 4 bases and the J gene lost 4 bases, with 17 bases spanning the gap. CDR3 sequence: CASSSPFGRVYNEQFF. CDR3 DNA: TGTGCCAGCAGTTCCCCCTTCGGACGGGTATACAATGAGCAGTTCTTC.

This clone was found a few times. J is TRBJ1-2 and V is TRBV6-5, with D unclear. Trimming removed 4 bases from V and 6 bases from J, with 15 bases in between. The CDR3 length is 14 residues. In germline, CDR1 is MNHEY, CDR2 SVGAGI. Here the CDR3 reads CASSSTRPYDGYTF. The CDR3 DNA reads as TGTGCCAGCAGTTCCACTCGACCGTACGATGGCTACACCTTC.

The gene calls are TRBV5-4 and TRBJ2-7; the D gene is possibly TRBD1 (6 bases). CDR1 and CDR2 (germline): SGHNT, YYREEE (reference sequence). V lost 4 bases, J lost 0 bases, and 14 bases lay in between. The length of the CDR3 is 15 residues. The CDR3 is CASSPVQGFSYEQYF. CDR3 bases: TGTGCCAGCAGCCCGGTCCAGGGGTTCTCCTACGAGCAGTACTTC.

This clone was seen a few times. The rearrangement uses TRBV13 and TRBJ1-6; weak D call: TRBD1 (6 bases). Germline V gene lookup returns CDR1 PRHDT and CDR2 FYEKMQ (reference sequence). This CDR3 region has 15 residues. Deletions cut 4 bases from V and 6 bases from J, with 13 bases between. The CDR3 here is CASSSRDISNSPLHF. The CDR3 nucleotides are TGTGCCAGCAGCTCCAGGGACATCAGTAATTCACCCCTCCACTTT.